Presented here are 2 T cell receptor beta chains from one specimen sequenced in a study of CD8+CD57+ T cells in acquired aplastic anemia. Genomic DNA provided the template from which TCR beta VDJ and CDR3 profiles were obtained. A single record per CDR3 protein comes from TCRdb applying MiXCR to the reads. The sample holds under 200,000 distinct CDR3 sequences, around 65% seen once. The sample was sorted CD4+, CD8+, or CD8+CD57+ T cells (not recorded which) from PBMCs. These receptors were obtained from a human donor with severe aplastic anemia or a healthy control (not recorded which).

In its sample, this clonotype was seen a few times. The rearrangement links TRBV3-1 to TRBJ2-3; 12 bases align to TRBD2. Germline V gene data show CDR1 as LGHDT and CDR2 as YNNKEL (reference sequence). V gave up 1 base and J gave up 2 bases; unmatched junction bases: 10. This CDR3 region has 19 residues. The CDR3 spells CASSQVGVLAGGFTDTQYF. The CDR3 nucleotides read TGTGCCAGCAGCCAAGTAGGCGTTCTAGCGGGGGGGTTCACAGATACGCAGTATTTT.

The chain has TRBV5-1 and TRBJ2-7, with D possibly being TRBD1 (6 bases). The germline V and J ends were trimmed by 0 bases and 4 bases, with 11 bases remaining between them. The CDR3 extends over 14 amino acids. Germline V CDR1 and CDR2: SGHRS, YFSETQ. For the CDR3, the DNA is TGCGCCAGCAGCTTGGCGGCAGGGGTATACGAGCAGTACTTC. Residues: CASSLAAGVYEQYF.